The present entry profiles one TCR beta chain with its context. This clonotype is characterized as medium-sized (0.01 to 0.1%). Its antigen is still unknown. Within one base of it there is no much larger clone, and no base qualities were kept. From the cysteine through the phenylalanine, the CDR3 covers 10 amino acids. The kept DNA is CDR3 alone, 30 bases in frame from the first base. V and J lose 1 base and 8 bases, and a span of 0 bases separates them. Based on the germline V gene, the CDR1 and CDR2 sequences are MDHEN and SYDVKM. The data were produced on an Illumina MiSeq. TCRdb's own reprocessing of the public reads used fastp at Q25 and MiXCR and kept productive beta chains. Each record represents a unique CDR3 protein, reported with the most common genes and DNA among its rows. The sample contains 3,500 to 4,500 distinct CDR3 sequences, approximately 10% of them found a single time. Roughly a third of the sample is taken by the ten largest.

This sample is drawn from a study. This receptor was obtained from a human donor with rheumatoid arthritis. The sequencing input was CD4+ T cells from peripheral blood. The chain is assembled from TRBV28 and TRBJ2-1, with no reliable assignment of the D segment. The sequenced DNA is TGTGCCAGCAGTTTATATGAGCAGTTCTTC. Translated, it reads CASSLYEQFF.